One sample yielded the 27 T cell receptor delta chains listed below, sequenced in a study of gamma-delta chains in newborns, infants, children (dated by TCRdb to about 2019). Instrument on record: Illumina MiSeq. TCRdb reprocessed the public reads with the caller CATT; rows with the same DNA were merged afterwards. Counted in this sample were several thousand delta-chain clones; around 3% of them appeared once. The top ten constitute 14% to 15% of the sample. The sequencing input was blood. Receptors were obtained from a child who was a newborn, infant or young child, either healthy, febrile or measles-vaccinated (not recorded which).

By frequency in the sample, this clone is medium-sized. This chain links TRDV1 with TRDJ2, with 12 bases lining up with TRDD3. CDR3 length equals 19 residues. Germline values: CDR1 TSWWSYY, CDR2 QGS. V was pared by 4 bases and J by 3 bases, with 12 bases of the junction left unmatched. In DNA, the CDR3 is TGTGCTCTTGGGGTCCAAGCAGTCTGGGGGATACGGGTGACAGCACAACTCTTCTTT. Residues: CALGVQAVWGIRVTAQLFF.

This clone has a handful of counts. A far more abundant clone sits one base away, making this likely a read error. Other DNA sequences from this sample encode an identical CDR3 as well. The chain couples TRAV29/DV5 to TRDJ2, with 7 bases that match TRDD3. The V segment lost 0 bases and the J segment 4 bases; nucleotides outside the gene matches: 18. CDR1 NSMFDY and CDR2 ISSIKDK come from the germline V gene. The CDR3 contains 19 residues. For the CDR3, the DNA is TGTGCAGCAAGCGTCCCTAGAGGGGGATCTCTCTCCCCGACAGCACAACTCTTCTTT. Its translation is CAASVPRGGSLSPTAQLFF. Using reference TRAV29/DV5 and TRDJ2 for the parts outside the CDR3, the full variable domain is DQQVKQNSPSLSVQEGRISILNCDYTNSMFDYFLWYKKYPAEGPTFLISISSIKDKNEDGRFTVFLNKSAKHLSLHIVPSQPGDSAVYFCAASVPRGGSLSPTAQLFFGKGTQLIVEP.

As concerns this clone: This could be a read error, since a much larger clone is one nucleotide away. This rearrangement joins TRDV2 to TRDJ3, with 13 bases aligning to TRDD3. After removal of 3 bases from V and 0 bases from J, the junction contained 10 bases not matched to a gene. There are 21 residues in the CDR3. Germline V gene sequence: CDR1 GEAIGNYY, CDR2 EKD. The CDR3 protein is CACDAVLGDTRSSWDTRQMFF. CDR3 DNA: TGTGCCTGTGACGCCGTACTGGGGGATACGCGGAGCTCCTGGGACACCCGACAGATGTTTTTC.

There are a few counts of this clone. The protein held in TCRdb is that of a much larger clone and does not match this DNA's translation at residue 17, likely because of a read error; the protein shown is translated from the DNA. The V gene is TRDV1, the J gene TRDJ2; 10 positions agree with TRDD3. There are 19 residues in the CDR3. In germline, CDR1 is TSWWSYY, CDR2 QGS. The CDR3: CALGDPFLTGGSLTAQIFF. CDR3 sequence (DNA): TGTGCTCTTGGGGACCCTTTCCTAACTGGGGGATCTTTGACAGCACAAATCTTCTTT.

A word on this clone: This DNA's translation and the protein TCRdb lists, from a much larger clone, do not match at residue 10, likely due to a read error; the protein shown is translated from the DNA. The chain uses TRDV2 and TRDJ1; 7 bases are a match to TRDD3. V dropped 0 bases and J dropped 3; count of bases not matched to a gene: 9. CDR1 is GEAIGNYY and CDR2 is EKD in the germline V gene. This CDR3 has 16 amino acids. The CDR3 protein is CACDTVPTGVSDKLIF. CDR3 nucleotides: TGTGCCTGTGACACCGTCCCAACTGGGGTATCCGATAAACTCATCTTT.

With regard to this clone: A far larger clone lies a single base away; this is likely a read error. The V and J genes are TRDV1 and TRDJ1, with 9 positions matching TRDD3. Germline V gene lookup returns CDR1 TSWWSYY and CDR2 QGS. The CDR3 covers 22 residues. The CDR3 protein is CALGVLYPFYEGRLGDTDKPIF. CDR3 sequence (DNA): TGTGCTCTTGGGGTCCTGTACCCGTTTTACGAGGGAAGACTGGGGGACACCGATAAACCCATCTTT.

This clone was seen a handful of times. The chain joins TRDV2 to TRDJ1; 9 nucleotides align to TRDD3. With 0 bases clipped from V and 6 bases from J, the junction kept 13 bases outside the gene matches. The germline CDR1 and CDR2 sequences are GEAIGNYY and EKD. The CDR3 has 17 residues. The CDR3 region has the DNA TGTGCCTGTGACACCGGTCGGTTGGGGGATAAGAAATATAAACTCATCTTT. This sequence encodes CACDTGRLGDKKYKLIF.

This clone was detected a few times. A read error may explain this, as a much larger clone is one base away. Distinct nucleotide sequences in the sample also encode this CDR3. The chain couples TRDV2 to TRDJ1; perhaps TRDD3 as D (6 bases). The CDR3 runs to 14 residues. CDR1 and CDR2 (germline): GEAIGNYY, EKD. The CDR3 DNA sequence: TGTGCCTGCGACACCGTGGGGGTGACCGATAAACTCATCTTT. Amino acids: CACDTVGVTDKLIF.

Worth noting for this clone: The protein TCRdb lists belongs to a much larger clone and differs from this DNA's translation at residue 11, which points to a read error; the protein shown is made from the DNA. The V and J genes are TRDV2 and TRDJ1, with TRDD3 identical over 13 bases. The length of the CDR3 is 15 residues. CDR1 and CDR2 from the germline V gene are GEAIGNYY and EKD. V shed 0 bases and J 6 bases; nucleotides not matched to a gene: 3. CDR3 sequence (DNA): TGTGCCTGTGACACCTACTGGGGGATACGCAATAAACTCATCTTT. This codes for CACDTYWGIRNKLIF.

Turning to this clone: TCRdb lists the protein of a much larger clone for this DNA, which differs at residue 4, so this is likely a read error; the protein given here is translated from the DNA itself. In DNA form, the CDR3 reads TGTGCTCTTAGGGAACTGGTCCTGTACTGGGGGATACCTTTGACAGCACAACTCTTCTTT. As protein: CALRELVLYWGIPLTAQLFF. This sequence joins TRDV1 and TRDJ2; 12 bases fit TRDD3. The CDR3 sequence is 20 residues long. Germline lookup yields CDR1 TSWWSYY and CDR2 QGS.

This clone was observed a handful of times. A read error is likely here: a far larger clone is one base away. This CDR3 is also generated by other DNA sequences in the sample. The chain employs TRAV29/DV5 and TRDJ1; 10 bases are a match to TRDD3. Germline-derived CDR1 and CDR2 are NSMFDY and ISSIKDK. The CDR3 contains 22 residues. In DNA, the CDR3 is TGTGCGGCAAGCGCGCTTCCTACAGGGGTTGTGGGGGATACCTCGGGGACCGATAAACTCATCTTT. It translates to CAASALPTGVVGDTSGTDKLIF. The entire variable domain, with the rest obtained from reference TRAV29/DV5 and TRDJ1, is as follows: DQQVKQNSPSLSVQEGRISILNCDYTNSMFDYFLWYKKYPAEGPTFLISISSIKDKNEDGRFTVFLNKSAKHLSLHIVPSQPGDSAVYFCAASALPTGVVGDTSGTDKLIFGKGTRVTVEP.

This clone came up a few times. A much more abundant neighbour one base away suggests this may be a read error. In the same sample, other DNA sequences code for this CDR3. This chain connects TRDV2 to TRDJ2; 8 bases match TRDD3. Germline V CDR1 and CDR2: GEAIGNYY, EKD. The CDR3 is made up of 15 amino acids. CDR3 DNA: TGTGCCTGTGACACCGTGGGGGATTTGACGGCACAACTCTTCTTT. Translation: CACDTVGDLTAQLFF.

In this sample, this clone turned up a few times. A far more abundant clone sits one base away, making this likely a read error. Additional DNA sequences in this sample encode the identical CDR3. The chain combines TRDV2 with TRDJ3; the match to TRDD3 covers 11 bases. Germline V CDR1 and CDR2: GEAIGNYY, EKD. The CDR3 loop spans 18 amino acids. This CDR3 is CACDVLGDSSWDTRQMFF. Here the CDR3 DNA reads TGTGCCTGTGACGTACTGGGGGATAGCTCCTGGGACACCCGACAGATGTTCTTC.

Judged by abundance, this clone is large. Other DNA sequences in this specimen translate into the identical CDR3. The chain recombines TRDV2 with TRDJ3, with 8 bases aligning to TRDD3. CDR3 length: 16 amino acids. Germline V gene lookup returns CDR1 GEAIGNYY and CDR2 EKD. V was clipped by 6 bases and J by 0 bases; unmatched bases: 3. The CDR3 reads CACTGGSSWDTRQMFF. The CDR3 DNA reads as TGTGCCTGTACTGGGGGGAGCTCCTGGGACACCCGACAGATGTTTTTC.

This clone showed up just a few times. It may be a read error: a sequence one base away is much more abundant. The genes are TRDV3 and TRDJ2, with 9 bases fitting TRDD3. V was clipped by 2 bases and J by 7 bases; unmatched bases: 29. The CDR3 extends over 21 amino acids. Germline CDR1 is TVYSNPD and CDR2 is GDNSRS (reference sequence). The CDR3 reads CAFSRSFATGRTGDTQAQLFF. CDR3 DNA: TGTGCCTTTTCCCGTTCCTTTGCTACTGGGCGTACCGGGGATACGCAAGCACAACTCTTCTTT.

On this clone itself: A far larger clone is off by one base, so a read error is likely. The chain couples TRDV2 to TRDJ3; a possible D gene is TRDD3 (6 bases). The CDR3 is made up of 23 amino acids. Between the trimmed V and J ends, which lost 1 base and 0 bases, there was a span of 27 bases. Looked up from germline, CDR1 is GEAIGNYY and CDR2 is EKD. Written as DNA, the CDR3 is TGTGCCTGTGACACGATCCGACTCTCTGGGAGATACGAGGTCTCCTGGGACACCCGACAGATGTTTTTC. This gives the protein CACDTIRLSGRYEVSWDTRQMFF.

Remarks on this clone: The TCRdb protein comes from a much larger clone and disagrees with this DNA's translation at residue 5, likely due to a read error; the protein given here is derived from the DNA. The chain joins TRDV2 to TRDJ3, with D tentatively TRDD3 (5 bases). V gave up 2 bases and J gave up 0 bases, with 13 bases separating them. In germline, CDR1 is GEAIGNYY, CDR2 EKD. The CDR3 length is 18 residues. The DNA for the CDR3 is TGTGCCTGTGACAAGGGGGTCCCGAGCTCCTGGGACACCCGACAGATGTTTTTC. Translating gives CACDKGVPSSWDTRQMFF.

Points on this clone: TCRdb pairs this DNA with a much larger clone's protein that differs at residue 3, likely a read error; the protein shown was translated from the DNA. The V and J genes are TRDV2 and TRDJ3; 7 nucleotides align to TRDD3. CDR3 size: 19 residues. Germline V gives CDR1 GEAIGNYY, CDR2 EKD. For the CDR3, the DNA is TGTGCCCGTGACGACGGATACGCGGCGAGCTCCTGGGACACCCGACAGATGTTTTTC. The encoded protein is CARDDGYAASSWDTRQMFF.

About this clone: A much larger clone differs from this one at a single base, so this may be a read error. The sample carries other DNA sequences with the same CDR3. The rearrangement uses TRDV1 and TRDJ2; 12 nucleotides align to TRDD3. Germline assignment: CDR1 TSWWSYY and CDR2 QGS. CDR3 length: 25 amino acids. CDR3 sequence reads: CAPGELLPSKYEGWGIRALTAQLFF. The DNA of the CDR3 is TGTGCTCCTGGGGAACTCCTACCTTCGAAATACGAGGGCTGGGGGATACGGGCTTTGACAGCACAACTCTTCTTT.

Of note for this clone: The amino acid sequence in TCRdb belongs to a much larger clone and departs from this DNA's translation at residue 6, likely a sequencing read error; the sequence shown is translated from the DNA. The gene calls are TRDV2 and TRDJ3; 9 nucleotides match TRDD3. The CDR3 is 15 amino acids. V dropped 0 bases and J dropped 8; count of bases not matched to a gene: 1. The germline V gene has CDR1 GEAIGNYY and CDR2 EKD. In DNA, the CDR3 is TGTGCCTGTGACACCTCTGGGGGATACACCCGACAGATGTTTTTC. Translated: CACDTSGGYTRQMFF.

Details on this clone: With a much larger clone just one base away, this may be a read error. The chain recombines TRDV2 with TRDJ1; 8 bases agree with TRDD3. Germline CDR1 and CDR2: GEAIGNYY and EKD. The CDR3 has 15 amino acids. The CDR3 loop reads CACDSTGGYTDNLIF. CDR3 bases: TGTGCCTGTGACAGTACTGGGGGGTACACCGATAACCTCATCTTT.

This clone was found a few times. The chain employs TRDV2 and TRDJ3; the match to TRDD3 covers 9 bases. This CDR3 is 18 amino acids long. Germline CDR1 is GEAIGNYY and CDR2 is EKD. V lost 1 base and J lost 1; bases outside the gene matches: 4. CDR3 sequence reads: CACDTGGYRSWDTRQMFF. CDR3 nucleotides: TGTGCCTGTGACACTGGGGGATATCGGTCCTGGGACACCCGACAGATGTTTTTC.

The chain links TRAV29/DV5 to TRDJ2; 12 positions match TRDD3. The germline gives CDR1 NSMFDY, CDR2 ISSIKDK. This CDR3 comprises 15 residues. In DNA, the CDR3 is TGTTCCGAAATCTGGGGGATACGCTTTACAGCACAACTCTTCTTT. Its translation: CSEIWGIRFTAQLFF.

With respect to this clone: One base separates it from a far larger clone, so it is likely a read error. Distinct nucleotide sequences in the sample also encode this CDR3. The V gene is TRDV2, the J gene TRDJ1; TRDD3 agrees at 12 bases. With 1 base clipped from V and 3 bases from J, the junction kept 8 bases outside the gene matches. The CDR3 extends over 17 amino acids. The germline V gene has CDR1 GEAIGNYY and CDR2 EKD. CDR3 bases: TGTGCCTGTGACACGGGTCTGGGGGATACGCGCCCCGATAAACTCATCTTT. Translation gives CACDTGLGDTRPDKLIF.

A word on this clone: This likely came from a read error, as a far larger clone is one base away. V and J are TRDV2 and TRDJ1, with 9 bases fitting TRDD3. CDR3 length: 21 amino acids. V shed 0 bases and J 2 bases; nucleotides not matched to a gene: 21. CDR1 and CDR2 (germline): GEAIGNYY, EKD. The CDR3 spells CACDTPPTGGIWGGQTDKLIF. CDR3 DNA sequence: TGTGCCTGTGACACCCCGCCTACTGGGGGAATCTGGGGGGGCCAGACCGATAAACTCATCTTT.

This clone was counted a few times. TCRdb assigns this DNA the protein of a much larger clone, which departs from its translation at residue 7; this likely reflects a read error, and the protein shown comes from translating the DNA. This chain connects TRDV2 to TRDJ2; D call uncertain. Per germline, CDR1 GEAIGNYY and CDR2 EKD. The germline V and J ends were trimmed by 2 bases and 2 bases, with 8 bases remaining between them. The length of the CDR3 is 14 residues. Written as DNA, the CDR3 is TGTGCCTGTGACAACGGGGTGTTGACAGCACAACTCTTCTTT. It encodes CACDNGVLTAQLFF.

This clone was picked up a small number of times. Being one base from a much bigger clone, this may be a read error. The gene calls are TRDV1 and TRDJ1, with a possible D match to TRDD3 (6 bases). The CDR3 runs 21 residues. The germline V gene encodes CDR1 TSWWSYY and CDR2 QGS. CDR3 sequence reads: CALGEHFPPWGLTPFTDKPIF. CDR3 nucleotides: TGTGCTCTTGGGGAACACTTCCCCCCCTGGGGACTGACTCCGTTCACCGATAAACCCATCTTT.